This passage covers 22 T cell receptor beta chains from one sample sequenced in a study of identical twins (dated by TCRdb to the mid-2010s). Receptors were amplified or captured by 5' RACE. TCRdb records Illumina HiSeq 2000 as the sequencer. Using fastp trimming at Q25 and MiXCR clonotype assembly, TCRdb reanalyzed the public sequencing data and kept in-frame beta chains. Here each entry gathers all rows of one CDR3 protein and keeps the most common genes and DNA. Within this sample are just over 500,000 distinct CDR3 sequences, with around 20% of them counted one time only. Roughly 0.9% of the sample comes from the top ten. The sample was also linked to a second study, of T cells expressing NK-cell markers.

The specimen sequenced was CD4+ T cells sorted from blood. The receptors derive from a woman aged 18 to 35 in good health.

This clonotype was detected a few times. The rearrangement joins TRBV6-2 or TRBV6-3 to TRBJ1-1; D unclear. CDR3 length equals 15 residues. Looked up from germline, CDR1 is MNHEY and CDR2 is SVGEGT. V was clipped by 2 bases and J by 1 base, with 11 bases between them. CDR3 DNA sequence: TGTGCCAGCAGTTACCTACGGACGGCGAACACTGAAGCTTTCTTT. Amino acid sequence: CASSYLRTANTEAFF.

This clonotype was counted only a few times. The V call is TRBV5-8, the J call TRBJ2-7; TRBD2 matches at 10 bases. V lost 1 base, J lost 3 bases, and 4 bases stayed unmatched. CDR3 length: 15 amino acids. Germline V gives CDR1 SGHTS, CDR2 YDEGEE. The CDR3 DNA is TGTGCCAGCAGCTTGATGATAGCGGGAGGCTACGAGCAGTACTTC. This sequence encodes CASSLMIAGGYEQYF.

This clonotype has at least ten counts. The CDR3 spells CASSYSGRGGNTIYF. CDR3 coding DNA: TGTGCCAGCAGTTACTCGGGCCGCGGAGGAAACACCATATATTTT. V and J are TRBV6-5 and TRBJ1-3, with no clear D. This CDR3 contains 15 residues. The germline CDR1 and CDR2 sequences are MNHEY and SVGAGI. The ends were cut back, 0 bases at V and 4 bases at J, with 10 bases in the middle.

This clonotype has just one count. The CDR3 reads CSAAGTGVPRTQYF. Here the CDR3 DNA reads TGCAGTGCTGCCGGGACAGGGGTCCCAAGGACCCAGTACTTC. This chain links TRBV20-1 with TRBJ2-5, with 10 bases fitting TRBD1. The junction had 10 bases not matched to a gene; V was cut back by 5 bases and J by 7 bases. The CDR3 covers 14 residues. Germline V gene data show CDR1 as DFQATT and CDR2 as SNEGSKA (reference sequence).

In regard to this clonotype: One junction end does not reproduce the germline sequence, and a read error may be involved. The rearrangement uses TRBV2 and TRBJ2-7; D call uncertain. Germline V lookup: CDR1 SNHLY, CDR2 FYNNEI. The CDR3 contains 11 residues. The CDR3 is CASSDLGSRNF. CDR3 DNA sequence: TGTGCCAGCAGTGATCTGGGCAGTCGGAACTTC. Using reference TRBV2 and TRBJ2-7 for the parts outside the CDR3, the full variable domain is EPEVTQTPSHQVTQMGQEVILRCVPISNHLYFYWYRQILGQKVEFLVSFYNNEISEKSEIFDDQFSVERPDGSNFTLKIRSTKLEDSAMYFCASSDLGSRNFGPGTRLTVT.

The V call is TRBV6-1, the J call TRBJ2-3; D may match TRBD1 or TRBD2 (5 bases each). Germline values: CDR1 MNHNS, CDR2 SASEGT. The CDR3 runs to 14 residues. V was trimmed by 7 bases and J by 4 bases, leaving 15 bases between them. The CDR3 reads CASTRQGAADTQYF. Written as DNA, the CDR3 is TGTGCCAGCACGCGTCAGGGAGCGGCAGATACGCAGTATTTT.

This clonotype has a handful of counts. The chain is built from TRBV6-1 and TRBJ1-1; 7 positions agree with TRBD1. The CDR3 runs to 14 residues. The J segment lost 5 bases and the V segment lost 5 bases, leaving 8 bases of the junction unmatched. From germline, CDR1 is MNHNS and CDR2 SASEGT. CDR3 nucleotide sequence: TGTGCCAGCAGTAAAACAGGGGTTGGTACTGAAGCTTTCTTT. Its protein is CASSKTGVGTEAFF.

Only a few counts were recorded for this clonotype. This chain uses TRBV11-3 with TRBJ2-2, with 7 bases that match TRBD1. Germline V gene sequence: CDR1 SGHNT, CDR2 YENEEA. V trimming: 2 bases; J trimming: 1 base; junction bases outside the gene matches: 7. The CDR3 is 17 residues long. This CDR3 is CASSLWKGAQNTGELFF. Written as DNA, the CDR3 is TGTGCCAGCAGCTTATGGAAGGGGGCCCAGAACACCGGGGAGCTGTTTTTT.

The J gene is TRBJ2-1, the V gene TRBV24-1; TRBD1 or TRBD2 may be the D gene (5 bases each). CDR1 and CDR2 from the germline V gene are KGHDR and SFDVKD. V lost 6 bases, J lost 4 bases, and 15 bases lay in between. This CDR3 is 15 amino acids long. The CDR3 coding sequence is TGTGCCACCAGTTGGACCGGGACCCTATACAATGAGCAGTTCTTC. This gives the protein CATSWTGTLYNEQFF.

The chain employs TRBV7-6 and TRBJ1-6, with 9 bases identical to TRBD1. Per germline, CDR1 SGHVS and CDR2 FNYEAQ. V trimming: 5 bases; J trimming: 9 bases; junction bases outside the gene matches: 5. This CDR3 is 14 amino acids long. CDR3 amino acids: CASSLDRGASPLHF. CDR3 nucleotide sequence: TGTGCCAGCAGCCTGGACAGGGGCGCTTCACCCCTCCACTTT.

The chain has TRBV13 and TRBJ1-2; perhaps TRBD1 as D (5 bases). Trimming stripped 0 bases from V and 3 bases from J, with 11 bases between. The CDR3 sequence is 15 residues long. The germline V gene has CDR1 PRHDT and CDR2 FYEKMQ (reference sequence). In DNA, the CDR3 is TGTGCCAGCAGCTTAGGCCTGCAGGGCTACTATGGCTACACCTTC. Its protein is CASSLGLQGYYGYTF.

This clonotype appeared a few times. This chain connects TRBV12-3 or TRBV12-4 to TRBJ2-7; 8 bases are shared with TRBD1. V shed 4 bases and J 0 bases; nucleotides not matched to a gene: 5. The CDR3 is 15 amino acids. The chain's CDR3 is CASSWGQARSYEQYF. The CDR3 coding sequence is TGTGCCAGCAGTTGGGGACAGGCTCGCTCCTACGAGCAGTACTTC.

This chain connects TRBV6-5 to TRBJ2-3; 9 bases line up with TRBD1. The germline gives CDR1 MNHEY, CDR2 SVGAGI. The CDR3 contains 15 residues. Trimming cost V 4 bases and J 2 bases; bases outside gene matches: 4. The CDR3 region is CASSLQGALTDTQYF. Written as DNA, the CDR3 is TGTGCCAGCAGTTTACAGGGGGCTCTCACAGATACGCAGTATTTT.

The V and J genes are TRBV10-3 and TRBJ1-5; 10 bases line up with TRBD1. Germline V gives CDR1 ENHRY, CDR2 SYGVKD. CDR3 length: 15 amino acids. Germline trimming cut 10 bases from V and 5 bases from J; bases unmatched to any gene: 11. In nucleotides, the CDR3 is TGTGCCACCCGCCCACCGGGACAGGGGTATCAGCCCCAGCATTTT. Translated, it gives CATRPPGQGYQPQHF.

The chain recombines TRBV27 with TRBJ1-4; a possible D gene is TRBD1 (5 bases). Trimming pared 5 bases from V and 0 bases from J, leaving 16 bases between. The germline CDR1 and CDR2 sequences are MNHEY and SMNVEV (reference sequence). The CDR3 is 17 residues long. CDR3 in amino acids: CASSPRRWGTTNEKLFF. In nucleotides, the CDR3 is TGTGCCAGCAGTCCTCGACGGTGGGGGACAACTAATGAAAAACTGTTTTTT. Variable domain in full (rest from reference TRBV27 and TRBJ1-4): EAQVTQNPRYLITVTGKKLTVTCSQNMNHEYMSWYRQDPGLGLRQIYYSMNVEVTDKGDVPEGYKVSRKEKRNFPLILESPSPNQTSLYFCASSPRRWGTTNEKLFFGSGTQLSVL.

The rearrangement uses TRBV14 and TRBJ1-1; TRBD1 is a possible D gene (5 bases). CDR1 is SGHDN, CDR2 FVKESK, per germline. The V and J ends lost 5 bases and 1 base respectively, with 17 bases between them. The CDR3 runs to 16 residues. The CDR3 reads CASSSLSGTANTEAFF. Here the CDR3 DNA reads TGTGCCAGCAGCTCACTCAGCGGGACGGCGAACACTGAAGCTTTCTTT.

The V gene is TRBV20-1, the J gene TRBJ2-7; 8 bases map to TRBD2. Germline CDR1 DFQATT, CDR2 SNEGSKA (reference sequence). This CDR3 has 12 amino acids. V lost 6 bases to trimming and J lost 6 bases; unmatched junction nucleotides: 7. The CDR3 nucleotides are TGCAGTGCCCCGGGACTAGGCATCGAGCAGTACTTC. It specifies CSAPGLGIEQYF.

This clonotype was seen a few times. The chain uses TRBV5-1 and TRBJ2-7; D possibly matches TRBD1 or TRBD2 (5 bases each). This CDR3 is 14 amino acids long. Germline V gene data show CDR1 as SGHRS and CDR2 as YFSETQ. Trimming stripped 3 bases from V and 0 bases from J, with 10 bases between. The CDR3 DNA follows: TGCGCCAGCAGCTCCGGGACGTACTCCTACGAGCAGTACTTC. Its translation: CASSSGTYSYEQYF.

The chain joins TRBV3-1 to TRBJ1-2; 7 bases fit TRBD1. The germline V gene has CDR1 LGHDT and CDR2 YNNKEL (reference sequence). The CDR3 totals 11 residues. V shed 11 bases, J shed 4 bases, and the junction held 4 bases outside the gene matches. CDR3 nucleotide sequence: TGTGCCGCCGGGACAGTCTATGGCTACACCTTC. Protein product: CAAGTVYGYTF.

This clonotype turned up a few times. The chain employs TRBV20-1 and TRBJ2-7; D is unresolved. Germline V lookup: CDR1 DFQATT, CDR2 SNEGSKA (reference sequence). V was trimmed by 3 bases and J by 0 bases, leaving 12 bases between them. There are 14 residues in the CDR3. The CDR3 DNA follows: TGCAGTGCTAGTCCGGCTATTAGCTCCTACGAGCAGTACTTC. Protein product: CSASPAISSYEQYF.

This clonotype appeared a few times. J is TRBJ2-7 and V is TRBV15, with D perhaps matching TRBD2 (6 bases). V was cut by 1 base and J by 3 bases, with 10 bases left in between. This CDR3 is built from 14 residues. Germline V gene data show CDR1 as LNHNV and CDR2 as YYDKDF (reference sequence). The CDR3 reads CATSRGREIYEQYF. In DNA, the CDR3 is TGTGCCACCAGCAGAGGGAGGGAGATCTACGAGCAGTACTTC. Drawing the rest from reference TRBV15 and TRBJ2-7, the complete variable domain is DAMVIQNPRYQVTQFGKPVTLSCSQTLNHNVMYWYQQKSSQAPKLLFHYYDKDFNNEADTPDNFQSRRPNTSFCFLDIRSPGLGDTAMYLCATSRGREIYEQYFGPGTRLTVT.

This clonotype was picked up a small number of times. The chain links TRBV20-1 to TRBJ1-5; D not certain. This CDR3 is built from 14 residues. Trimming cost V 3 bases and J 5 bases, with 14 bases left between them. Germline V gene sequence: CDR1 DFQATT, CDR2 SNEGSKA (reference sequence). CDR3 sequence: CSASDGPHHQPQHF. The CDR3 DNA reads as TGCAGTGCTAGCGACGGGCCCCATCATCAGCCCCAGCATTTT.